These 27 T cell receptor beta chains were sequenced from one sample in a study of T-cell reconstitution after alpha-beta-depleted transplantation in children. The TCRbeta library was prepared with unique molecular identifiers. MiXCR, applied by TCRdb to the PCR reads, yields one record per CDR3 protein. The sample holds about 460,000 distinct CDR3 sequences, over 10% seen once. The sample consisted of PBMCs, mostly from graft donor cells, taken 180 days after TCRalphabeta/CD19-depleted stem cell transplant. All receptors derive from a female patient aged 2 to 10 who had a stem cell transplant for aplastic anemia, so the T cells may come from the graft donor.

This rearrangement joins TRBV9 to TRBJ2-1; 10 bases are a match to TRBD2. Germline V lookup: CDR1 SGDLS, CDR2 YYNGEE. V was pared by 0 bases and J by 4 bases, with 10 bases of the junction left unmatched. This CDR3 comprises 18 residues. The CDR3 region has the DNA TGTGCCAGCAGCGTAGGGGGGGCTAGCGGGAGTAAATACAATGAGCAGTTCTTC. It codes for CASSVGGASGSKYNEQFF.

This clonotype was seen a few times. The chain is built from TRBV5-1 and TRBJ2-5, with a tentative D call TRBD2 (6 bases). The germline CDR1 and CDR2 sequences are SGHRS and YFSETQ. This CDR3 is 18 amino acids long. Trimming shortened V by 0 bases and J by 5 bases, and 23 bases separated the two germline ends. CDR3 nucleotide sequence: TGCGCCAGCAGCTTGGCGAACCCCGGGAGAGTCAGCGTTGAGACCCAGTACTTC. Protein: CASSLANPGRVSVETQYF.

This clonotype was seen at least ten times. The V call is TRBV5-1, the J call TRBJ1-2, with 7 bases identical to TRBD1. This CDR3 region has 14 residues. Germline trimming cut 4 bases from V and 4 bases from J; bases unmatched to any gene: 7. Germline lookup yields CDR1 SGHRS and CDR2 YFSETQ. In DNA, the CDR3 is TGCGCCAGCAGCCAGGGGGGGGGCGCCTATGGCTACACCTTC. Protein product: CASSQGGGAYGYTF.

This clonotype occurred a few times. The CDR3 DNA sequence: TGTGCCAGCAGCGATGAAGGGGGCTGGATGTATGGCTACACCTTC. Translated, it gives CASSDEGGWMYGYTF. The chain links TRBV7-9 to TRBJ1-2, with 7 bases matching TRBD1. The V gene end was trimmed by 5 bases and the J gene end by 5 bases; junction bases not matched to a gene: 11. The germline CDR1 and CDR2 sequences are SEHNR and FQNEAQ (reference sequence). The CDR3 covers 15 residues.

This chain joins TRBV4-3 and TRBJ1-2, with TRBD1 matching 10 bases. This CDR3 contains 14 residues. Germline lookup yields CDR1 LGHNA and CDR2 YSLEER. V dropped 3 bases and J dropped 8; count of bases not matched to a gene: 6. CDR3 sequence: CASSHEDRGGGYTF. In DNA, the CDR3 is TGCGCCAGCAGCCACGAGGACAGGGGGGGAGGCTACACCTTC.

In this sample, this clonotype turned up many times. The genes are TRBV5-1 and TRBJ1-1, with TRBD1 as a possible D gene (5 bases). This CDR3 comprises 12 residues. V was pared by 7 bases and J by 4 bases, with 11 bases between. Germline V gene data show CDR1 as SGHRS and CDR2 as YFSETQ. The CDR3 bases are TGCGCCAGCGGGGGGAGTACCACTGAAGCTTTCTTT. Its translation is CASGGSTTEAFF. Full variable domain (remainder filled in from reference TRBV5-1 and TRBJ1-1): KAGVTQTPRYLIKTRGQQVTLSCSPISGHRSVSWYQQTPGQGLQFLFEYFSETQRNKGNFPGRFSGRQFSNSRSEMNVSTLELGDSALYLCASGGSTTEAFFGQGTRLTVV.

The V call is TRBV7-2, the J call TRBJ2-1, with 7 positions matching TRBD1. Germline assignment: CDR1 SGHTA and CDR2 FQGNSA. V trimming: 3 bases; J trimming: 6 bases; junction bases outside the gene matches: 5. CDR3 length: 14 amino acids. CDR3 sequence reads: CASSLLTGPNEQFF. The CDR3 DNA reads as TGTGCCAGCAGCTTGTTGACAGGGCCCAATGAGCAGTTCTTC.

Only a few counts were recorded for this clonotype. The rearrangement links TRBV12-3 or TRBV12-4 to TRBJ2-4; the match to TRBD2 covers 10 bases. The CDR3 covers 16 residues. With 6 bases clipped from V and 0 bases from J, the junction kept 5 bases outside the gene matches. CDR3 protein: CASSWTSGVAKNIQYF. DNA of the CDR3: TGTGCCAGCAGCTGGACTAGCGGAGTAGCCAAAAACATTCAGTACTTC.

Notes on this clonotype: It may be a read error: a sequence one base away is much more abundant. This chain connects TRBV19 to TRBJ2-6, with no clear D. The V gene lost 1 base and the J gene lost 0 bases, with 7 bases spanning the gap. This CDR3 is built from 16 residues. Germline V gene sequence: CDR1 LNHDA, CDR2 SQIVND (reference sequence). The CDR3 coding sequence is TGTGCCAGTAGTATAGTATGGGACTCTGGGGCCAACGTCCTGACTTTC. The encoded protein is CASSIVWDSGANVLTF.

The chain uses TRBV28 and TRBJ1-4; 9 bases map to TRBD1. This CDR3 region has 17 residues. V shed 3 bases, J shed 7 bases, and the junction held 12 bases outside the gene matches. Germline values: CDR1 MDHEN, CDR2 SYDVKM. This CDR3 is CASSFPRATGGSEKLFF. The CDR3 bases are TGTGCCAGCAGTTTCCCCAGGGCTACAGGGGGCAGTGAAAAACTGTTTTTT.

Ten or more counts support this clonotype. The chain joins TRBV6-2 or TRBV6-3 to TRBJ2-7; D gene uncertain. Trimming took off 6 bases at V and 3 bases at J, with 21 bases between the two ends. Germline CDR1 reads MNHEY; CDR2 reads SVGEGT. The CDR3 is 16 residues long. CDR3 region: CASRGRVDLGLYEQYV. The CDR3 region has the DNA TGTGCCAGCAGGGGCCGCGTTGACCTAGGCCTCTACGAGCAGTACGTC.

This clonotype was detected many times. The gene calls are TRBV18 and TRBJ2-2; D remains ambiguous. Germline assignment: CDR1 KGHSH and CDR2 LQKENI. The V end lost 2 bases, the J end lost 8 bases, and 3 bases lay between the germline ends. The CDR3 runs 11 residues. CDR3 DNA: TGTGCCAGCTCACCATCGGGGGAGCTGTTTTTT. Protein product: CASSPSGELFF.

This clonotype was found a few times. Written as DNA, the CDR3 is TGTGCCAGCAGTCCCGGGACTAGGGAATGGAGCGAGCAGTACGTC. Translated, it gives CASSPGTREWSEQYV. The J gene is TRBJ2-7, the V gene TRBV12-3 or TRBV12-4; 8 bases map to TRBD2. The CDR3 consists of 15 residues. With V trimmed by 5 bases and J by 6 bases, 12 bases remained unmatched.

The sample holds a few counts of this clonotype. The chain is built from TRBV4-2 and TRBJ1-1; TRBD1 agrees at 8 bases. V lost 3 bases to trimming and J lost 5 bases; unmatched junction nucleotides: 8. The CDR3 is 15 residues long. Germline-derived CDR1 and CDR2 are LGHNA and YNFKEQ. This chain's CDR3 is CASSHGDRLRTEAFF. In nucleotides, the CDR3 is TGTGCCAGCAGCCATGGGGACAGGCTCCGGACTGAAGCTTTCTTT.

This chain joins TRBV12-3 or TRBV12-4 and TRBJ1-2; D not certain. V was shortened by 2 bases and J by 7 bases, with 5 bases between the two germline ends. This CDR3 spans 11 amino acids. The DNA for the CDR3 is TGTGCCAGCAGTTTAAACGTTGGCTACACCTTC. This gives the protein CASSLNVGYTF.

This clonotype appeared many times. J is TRBJ2-4 and V is TRBV5-1, with D maybe TRBD2 (6 bases). CDR1 is SGHRS and CDR2 is YFSETQ in the germline V gene. This CDR3 is built from 15 residues. The ends were cut back, 5 bases at V and 0 bases at J, with 12 bases in the middle. The CDR3 coding sequence is TGCGCCAGCAGTATTAGCGGTCTAGCCAAAAACATTCAGTACTTC. Amino acids: CASSISGLAKNIQYF.

This clonotype turned up a few times. This chain joins TRBV28 and TRBJ2-7, with 9 bases matching TRBD1. The V gene's germline CDR1 is MDHEN and CDR2 SYDVKM. V lost 4 bases and J lost 1; bases outside the gene matches: 8. CDR3 size: 16 residues. The CDR3 loop reads CASSSPWDRVSYEQYV. The CDR3 bases are TGTGCCAGCAGTTCACCTTGGGACAGGGTTTCCTACGAGCAGTACGTC.

This clonotype was seen a few times. The conserved phenylalanine or tryptophan normally closing the CDR3 is absent here, so this likely arose from a read error. The limits of the CDR3 on the DNA are not certain, so only TCRdb's listed CDR3 is given. CDR3: CATSRPSLKPGRLHAD. The chain employs TRBV15 and TRBJ1-2. The CDR3 region is 16 residues in length, termini included. Germline-derived CDR1 and CDR2 are LNHNV and YYDKDF (reference sequence).

The chain has TRBV28 and TRBJ2-6, with D perhaps assigned TRBD1 or TRBD2 (5 bases each). CDR1 is MDHEN and CDR2 is SYDVKM in the germline V gene. The CDR3 loop spans 20 amino acids. Deletions cut 2 bases from V and 4 bases from J, with 24 bases between. The CDR3 sequence is CASSLGRTPGAFSGANVLTF. DNA for the CDR3: TGTGCCAGCAGTTTAGGGCGGACACCCGGGGCTTTTTCGGGGGCCAACGTCCTGACTTTC.

This chain uses TRBV7-9 with TRBJ2-3; no clear D gene. This CDR3 is 16 amino acids long. CDR1 SEHNR and CDR2 FQNEAQ come from the germline V gene (reference sequence). V was shortened by 1 base and J by 0 bases, with 11 bases between the two germline ends. Written as DNA, the CDR3 is TGTGCCAGCAGCTTAGGAGACCACCCCAGCACAGATACGCAGTATTTT. Translated, it gives CASSLGDHPSTDTQYF. The full variable domain, in which reference TRBV7-9 and TRBJ2-3 provide the parts outside the CDR3, is DTGVSQNPRHKITKRGQNVTFRCDPISEHNRLYWYRQTLGQGPEFLTYFQNEAQLEKSRLLSDRFSAERPKGSFSTLEIQRTEQGDSAMYLCASSLGDHPSTDTQYFGPGTRLTVL.

This clonotype showed up just once. The chain has TRBV7-2 and TRBJ2-2; D call uncertain. Trimming cost V 1 base and J 4 bases, with 7 bases left between them. Per germline, CDR1 SGHTA and CDR2 FQGNSA. This CDR3 comprises 14 residues. CDR3 DNA: TGTGCCAGCAGCTTAGAAACATTCACCGGGGAGCTGTTTTTT. It translates to CASSLETFTGELFF. Full variable domain (rest looked up from reference TRBV7-2 and TRBJ2-2): GAGVSQSPSNKVTEKGKDVELRCDPISGHTALYWYRQSLGQGLEFLIYFQGNSAPDKSGLPSDRFSAERTGGSVSTLTIQRTQQEDSAVYLCASSLETFTGELFFGEGSRLTVL.

In this sample, this clonotype turned up a few times. This chain connects TRBV27 to TRBJ1-6, with D unresolved. Trimming took 7 bases from V and 5 from J, leaving 9 bases between them. The germline V gene encodes CDR1 MNHEY and CDR2 SMNVEV (reference sequence). The CDR3 is 13 amino acids. DNA for the CDR3: TGTGCCAGCACGGAGAGGCATAATTCACCCCTCCACTTT. Translated, it gives CASTERHNSPLHF.

V gene TRBV3-1 combines with J gene TRBJ2-2, with D perhaps being TRBD1 or TRBD2 (8 bases each). Germline CDR1 reads LGHDT; CDR2 reads YNNKEL (reference sequence). The V gene lost 1 base and the J gene lost 7 bases, with 25 bases spanning the gap. The CDR3 loop spans 19 amino acids. CDR3 sequence reads: CASSQGQGLSGRRDGELFF. The CDR3 DNA sequence: TGTGCCAGCAGCCAAGGACAGGGGCTGAGCGGGAGAAGGGACGGGGAGCTGTTTTTT.

The sample holds a few counts of this clonotype. The chain has TRBV20-1 and TRBJ1-5, with D possibly being TRBD1 (6 bases). Trimming removed 1 base from V and 0 bases from J, with 13 bases in between. CDR3 length: 16 residues. The germline V gene has CDR1 DFQATT and CDR2 SNEGSKA (reference sequence). The DNA of the CDR3 is TGCAGTGCTAGAGCCCTGGACAGCTTTAGCAATCAGCCCCAGCATTTT. Protein sequence: CSARALDSFSNQPQHF.

This clonotype was seen a handful of times. The chain couples TRBV10-3 to TRBJ2-1; D gene uncertain. Per germline, CDR1 ENHRY and CDR2 SYGVKD. There are 12 residues in the CDR3. The V end lost 7 bases, the J end lost 7 bases, and 11 bases lay between the germline ends. This chain's CDR3 is CAITDWSNEQFF. The CDR3 DNA sequence: TGTGCCATCACCGACTGGTCAAATGAGCAGTTCTTC.

This clonotype was seen once. V usage is TRBV11-3 and J usage is TRBJ2-7; D gene uncertain. The CDR3 is 13 amino acids. Trimming shortened V by 5 bases and J by 3 bases, and 11 bases separated the two germline ends. Germline CDR1 SGHNT, CDR2 YENEEA. The CDR3 DNA follows: TGTGCCAGCAGCAAAAAGGACGTCTACGAGCAGTACGTC. It codes for CASSKKDVYEQYV.

This clonotype was picked up many times. The chain couples TRBV20-1 to TRBJ2-1; 7 bases line up with TRBD2. With V trimmed by 6 bases and J by 1 base, 3 bases remained unmatched. This CDR3 region has 13 residues. Looked up from germline, CDR1 is DFQATT and CDR2 is SNEGSKA (reference sequence). CDR3 coding DNA: TGCAGTGCCACCGGGGGGTCCTACAATGAGCAGTTCTTC. Its protein is CSATGGSYNEQFF.